This TCR beta chain was identified during a study of cytomegalovirus exposure and HLA in healthy donors. General study results and limits: A later analysis linked a missense variant in DCLRE1C to the trimming of TCR beta V and J genes. Later work found most CMV-associated TCR beta chains apparently HLA-restricted.

The PCR ran on 60 Vbeta and 13 Jbeta primers. Clones were sequenced by immunoSEQ multiplex PCR, and TCRdb holds only the in-frame ones, with some missing. The table has 150,000 to 200,000 clones, around 86% seen once. On this clone itself: Its antigen is still unknown.

The sequenced sample consisted of PBMCs. The receptor comes from a human donor in good health.

The CDR3 here is CAISDELSNTEAFF. The DNA of the CDR3 is TGTGCCATCAGTGATGAGCTTTCGAACACTGAAGCTTTCTTT. The chain uses TRBV10-3 and TRBJ1-1; D ambiguous. The germline V and J ends were trimmed by 3 bases and 1 base, with 9 bases remaining between them. Per the germline V gene, CDR1 is ENHRY and CDR2 is SYGVKD. This CDR3 spans 14 amino acids.